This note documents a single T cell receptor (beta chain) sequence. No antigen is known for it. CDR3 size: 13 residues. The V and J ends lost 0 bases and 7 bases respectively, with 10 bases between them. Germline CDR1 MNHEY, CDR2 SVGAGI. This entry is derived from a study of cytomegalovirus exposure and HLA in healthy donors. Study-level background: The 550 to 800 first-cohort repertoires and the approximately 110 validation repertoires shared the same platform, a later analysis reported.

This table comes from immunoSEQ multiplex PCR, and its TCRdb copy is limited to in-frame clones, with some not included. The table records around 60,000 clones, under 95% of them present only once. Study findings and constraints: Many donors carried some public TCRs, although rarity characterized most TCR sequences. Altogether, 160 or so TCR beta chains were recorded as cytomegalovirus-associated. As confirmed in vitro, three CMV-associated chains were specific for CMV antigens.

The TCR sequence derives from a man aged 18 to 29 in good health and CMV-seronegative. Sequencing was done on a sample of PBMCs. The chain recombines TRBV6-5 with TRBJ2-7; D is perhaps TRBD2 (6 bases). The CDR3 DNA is TGTGCCAGCAGTTACTCAGGAGGGTCGGAGCAGTACTTC. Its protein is CASSYSGGSEQYF.